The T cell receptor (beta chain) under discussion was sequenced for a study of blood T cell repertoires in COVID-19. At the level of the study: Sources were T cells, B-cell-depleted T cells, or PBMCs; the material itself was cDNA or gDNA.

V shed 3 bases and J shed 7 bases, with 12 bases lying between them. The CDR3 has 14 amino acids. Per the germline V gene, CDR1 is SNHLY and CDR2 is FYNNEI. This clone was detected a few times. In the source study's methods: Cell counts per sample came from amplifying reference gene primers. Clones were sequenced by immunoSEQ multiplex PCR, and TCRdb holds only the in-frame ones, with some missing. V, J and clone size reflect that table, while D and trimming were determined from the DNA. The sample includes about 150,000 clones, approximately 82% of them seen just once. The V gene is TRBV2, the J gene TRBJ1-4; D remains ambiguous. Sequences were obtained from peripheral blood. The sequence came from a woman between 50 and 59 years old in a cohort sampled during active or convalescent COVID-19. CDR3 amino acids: CASSERDPGEKLFF. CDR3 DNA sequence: TGTGCCAGCAGTGAGAGGGATCCGGGTGAAAAACTGTTTTTT.